The 29 T cell receptor beta chains below were found in one sample sequenced in a study of T-cell reconstitution after alpha-beta-depleted transplantation in children. During its preparation, the TCRbeta library received unique molecular identifiers. TCRdb itself ran the PCR reads through MiXCR, one entry per CDR3 protein. The sample contains about 200,000 distinct CDR3 sequences, roughly 6% of which appear only once. The source was PBMCs, collected before TCRalphabeta/CD19-depleted stem cell transplant. The receptors stem from a girl younger than two with combined immunodeficiency, due to receive a stem cell transplant.

This clonotype was counted at least ten times. This chain connects TRBV29-1 to TRBJ2-2, with no clear D. The germline V and J ends were trimmed by 7 bases and 1 base, with 7 bases remaining between them. CDR1 SQVTM and CDR2 ANQGSEA come from the germline V gene. This CDR3 contains 12 residues. In nucleotides, the CDR3 is TGCAGCGCTCGTCGGAACACCGGGGAGCTGTTTTTT. Translated: CSARRNTGELFF.

This clonotype has at least ten counts. The chain carries TRBV12-3 or TRBV12-4 and TRBJ2-1; possible D gene TRBD2, 5 bases. Trimming shortened V by 6 bases and J by 9 bases, and 15 bases separated the two germline ends. The CDR3 sequence is 13 residues long. The CDR3 DNA sequence: TGTGCCAGCAGCCACACTAGATTCGGTGAGCAGTTCTTC. It specifies CASSHTRFGEQFF.

This clonotype occurred many times. This sequence joins TRBV28 and TRBJ2-7; either TRBD1 or TRBD2 may fit D (6 bases each). The CDR3 length is 15 residues. Germline V lookup: CDR1 MDHEN, CDR2 SYDVKM. V was cut by 2 bases and J by 3 bases, with 14 bases left in between. The DNA for the CDR3 is TGTGCCAGCAGTTTAGGTAGGGGGGACGGCTACGAGCAGTACTTC. Its protein is CASSLGRGDGYEQYF.

This sequence joins TRBV5-6 and TRBJ2-2; no clear D gene. The V end lost 4 bases, the J end lost 6 bases, and 13 bases lay between the germline ends. The CDR3 covers 14 residues. Germline values: CDR1 SGHDT, CDR2 YYEEEE. The CDR3 DNA sequence: TGTGCCAGCAGCCCCGGGTCTTTTCCCGGGGAGCTGTTTTTT. It translates to CASSPGSFPGELFF. Complete variable domain (other parts from reference TRBV5-6 and TRBJ2-2): DAGVTQSPTHLIKTRGQQVTLRCSPKSGHDTVSWYQQALGQGPQFIFQYYEEEERQRGNFPDRFSGHQFPNYSSELNVNALLLGDSALYLCASSPGSFPGELFFGEGSRLTVL.

This clonotype came up many times. The CDR3 reads CASSQAPSGLAGEQYF. CDR3 in DNA: TGTGCCAGCAGCCAAGCCCCCTCCGGACTAGCGGGCGAGCAGTACTTC. The rearrangement joins TRBV3-1 to TRBJ2-7; 11 bases are shared with TRBD2. CDR3 length equals 16 residues. The germline V gene encodes CDR1 LGHDT and CDR2 YNNKEL (reference sequence). Losses at the gene ends were 1 base for V and 6 bases for J; bases not matched to a gene: 8.

This clonotype was seen repeatedly, ten times or more. This chain links TRBV4-1 with TRBJ1-2; TRBD1 aligns across 8 bases. CDR1 is MGHRA, CDR2 YSYEKL, per germline. This CDR3 contains 21 residues. The J segment lost 6 bases and the V segment lost 0 bases, leaving 24 bases of the junction unmatched. CDR3 nucleotide sequence: TGCGCCAGCAGCCAAGATTTCGAGGACAGGGCGCCCCTCGACCCGATGAATGGCTACACCTTC. It yields the protein CASSQDFEDRAPLDPMNGYTF.

The table lists this clonotype with many counts. The chain couples TRBV27 to TRBJ1-2, with D hard to call. Germline assignment: CDR1 MNHEY and CDR2 SMNVEV (reference sequence). V shed 0 bases and J shed 6 bases, with 8 bases lying between them. This CDR3 has 13 residues. CDR3 in amino acids: CASSLSYLDGYTF. In nucleotides, the CDR3 is TGTGCCAGCAGTTTATCGTACCTTGATGGCTACACCTTC.

This clonotype has at least ten counts. The chain couples TRBV12-3 or TRBV12-4 to TRBJ2-5; 9 bases align to TRBD1. This CDR3 is 16 amino acids long. Trimming took 3 bases from V and 4 from J; bases not matched to a gene: 9. The CDR3, as DNA: TGTGCCAGCAGTTTTAGTCCGGGACAGGGAGGAGAGACCCAGTACTTC. Protein sequence: CASSFSPGQGGETQYF.

This clonotype occurred many times. The chain links TRBV27 to TRBJ2-6, with D uncertain. CDR3 size: 16 residues. V lost 2 bases, J lost 0 bases, and 8 bases lay in between. CDR1 MNHEY and CDR2 SMNVEV come from the germline V gene (reference sequence). The DNA of the CDR3 is TGTGCCAGCAGTTTACTTCGCCTCTCTGGGGCCAACGTCCTGACTTTC. Its protein is CASSLLRLSGANVLTF.

This clonotype was observed at least ten times. V gene TRBV20-1 combines with J gene TRBJ2-7; 8 nucleotides line up with TRBD2. The CDR3 totals 14 residues. With 3 bases clipped from V and 2 bases from J, the junction kept 6 bases outside the gene matches. Germline V gene sequence: CDR1 DFQATT, CDR2 SNEGSKA (reference sequence). This chain's CDR3 is CSASRGLVTYEQYF. DNA for the CDR3: TGCAGTGCTAGTAGGGGACTAGTGACCTACGAGCAGTACTTC.

This clonotype was counted at least ten times. The chain employs TRBV7-9 and TRBJ2-2; D is unresolved. Germline CDR1 reads SEHNR; CDR2 reads FQNEAQ (reference sequence). The CDR3 contains 12 residues. V dropped 3 bases and J dropped 13 bases, with 12 bases sitting between them. The CDR3 nucleotides are TGTGCCAGCAGCTTTGATCCGGGCGGGCTGTTTTTT. It codes for CASSFDPGGLFF. Filled out from reference TRBV7-9 and TRBJ2-2, the complete variable domain reads DTGVSQNPRHKITKRGQNVTFRCDPISEHNRLYWYRQTLGQGPEFLTYFQNEAQLEKSRLLSDRFSAERPKGSFSTLEIQRTEQGDSAMYLCASSFDPGGLFFGEGSRLTVL.

Ten or more counts support this clonotype. The V gene is TRBV29-1, the J gene TRBJ2-1, with D maybe TRBD1 (6 bases). Germline-derived CDR1 and CDR2 are SQVTM and ANQGSEA. V shed 7 bases and J shed 4 bases, with 20 bases lying between them. The CDR3 runs 15 residues. CDR3 loop: CSAGQPTDQYNEQFF. DNA for the CDR3: TGCAGCGCCGGACAGCCCACGGACCAATACAATGAGCAGTTCTTC.

This clonotype was seen at least ten times. V gene TRBV25-1 combines with J gene TRBJ1-1; a possible D gene is TRBD1 (5 bases). Between the trimmed V and J ends, which lost 6 bases and 5 bases, there was a span of 19 bases. Germline-derived CDR1 and CDR2 are MGHDK and SYGVNS. The CDR3 contains 15 residues. The CDR3 spells CASRSGTAGGTEAFF. CDR3 DNA: TGTGCCAGCAGATCCGGGACGGCCGGAGGGACTGAAGCTTTCTTT. The variable domain in full, with the rest retrieved from reference TRBV25-1 and TRBJ1-1, is EADIYQTPRYLVIGTGKKITLECSQTMGHDKMYWYQQDPGMELHLIHYSYGVNSTEKGDLSSESTVSRIRTEHFPLTLESARPSHTSQYLCASRSGTAGGTEAFFGQGTRLTVV.

The chain uses TRBV7-2 and TRBJ2-7; 9 bases are a match to TRBD2. J was trimmed by 6 bases and V by 1 base; bases with no gene match: 7. The V gene's germline CDR1 is SGHTA and CDR2 FQGNSA. This CDR3 has 15 residues. CDR3 in amino acids: CASSLEVAGVFEQYF. CDR3 sequence (DNA): TGTGCCAGCAGCTTAGAGGTAGCGGGAGTTTTCGAGCAGTACTTC.

This clonotype occurred a few times. V gene TRBV11-2 combines with J gene TRBJ2-2; 10 bases fit TRBD2. CDR3 size: 17 residues. Looked up from germline, CDR1 is SGHAT and CDR2 is FQNNGV. V was pared by 5 bases and J by 8 bases, with 14 bases of the junction left unmatched. The chain's CDR3 is CASSPPGAGGPRGELFF. The DNA of the CDR3 is TGTGCCAGCAGCCCCCCTGGAGCGGGGGGGCCTCGGGGGGAGCTGTTTTTT.

This clonotype has at least ten counts. The chain uses TRBV3-1 and TRBJ2-7; D is undetermined. The V end was cut by 0 bases, the J end by 2 bases, with 11 bases between. CDR1 and CDR2 (germline): LGHDT, YNNKEL (reference sequence). CDR3 length: 15 residues. The CDR3 loop is CASSQDLTITYEQYF. The CDR3, as DNA: TGTGCCAGCAGCCAAGACCTAACTATTACCTACGAGCAGTACTTC.

This clonotype occurred many times. V and J are TRBV9 and TRBJ2-7, with TRBD1 as a possible D gene (5 bases). Germline V gene lookup returns CDR1 SGDLS and CDR2 YYNGEE. V was trimmed by 1 base and J by 0 bases, leaving 11 bases between them. The CDR3 runs 15 residues. CDR3 region: CASSVSAGHSYEQYF. For the CDR3, the DNA is TGTGCCAGCAGCGTAAGTGCTGGACACTCCTACGAGCAGTACTTC.

The chain carries TRBV25-1 and TRBJ2-1; 11 bases are shared with TRBD2. Germline CDR1 is MGHDK and CDR2 is SYGVNS. This CDR3 contains 15 residues. V shed 4 bases, J shed 13 bases, and the junction held 12 bases outside the gene matches. The CDR3 bases are TGTGCCAGCAGTGGGGGGGGAGTAGCGGGAGGGCCCCAGTTCTTC. Amino acids: CASSGGGVAGGPQFF.

In this sample, this clonotype turned up many times. This sequence joins TRBV7-6 and TRBJ2-3; 7 positions match TRBD2. CDR3 size: 15 residues. The germline V gene has CDR1 SGHVS and CDR2 FNYEAQ. Trimming cost V 4 bases and J 5 bases; bases outside gene matches: 9. CDR3 nucleotide sequence: TGTGCCAGCAGCTCCTTGGCGGGGGACGGAGATACGCAGTATTTT. The encoded protein is CASSSLAGDGDTQYF.

This clonotype was counted many times. The chain links TRBV4-3 to TRBJ2-3, with TRBD2 identical over 8 bases. The CDR3 sequence is 16 residues long. Germline trimming cut 0 bases from V and 7 bases from J; bases unmatched to any gene: 9. Germline assignment: CDR1 LGHNA and CDR2 YSLEER. CDR3 in DNA: TGCGCCAGCAGCCAAGATACGGCGGGAGGCGGGTATACGCAGTATTTT. Translated: CASSQDTAGGGYTQYF.

This clonotype has a count of ten or more. The chain combines TRBV9 with TRBJ2-1, with 7 bases matching TRBD2. With 1 base clipped from V and 6 bases from J, the junction kept 7 bases outside the gene matches. Germline values: CDR1 SGDLS, CDR2 YYNGEE. There are 15 residues in the CDR3. The CDR3 here is CASSVSQRGGNEQFF. CDR3 sequence (DNA): TGTGCCAGCAGCGTAAGCCAGCGGGGTGGCAATGAGCAGTTCTTC.

This clonotype appeared many times. The chain joins TRBV11-3 to TRBJ2-3; D gene ambiguous. The CDR3 has 16 residues. V lost 7 bases, J lost 0 bases, and 17 bases lay in between. Germline values: CDR1 SGHNT, CDR2 YENEEA. The CDR3 nucleotides are TGTGCCAGCAAGGACCGGAGCCGAATAAGCACAGATACGCAGTATTTT. Encoded protein: CASKDRSRISTDTQYF.

This clonotype was counted many times. J is TRBJ2-2 and V is TRBV3-1; 11 bases align to TRBD2. With V trimmed by 0 bases and J by 2 bases, 5 bases remained unmatched. This CDR3 spans 18 amino acids. Germline V gene lookup returns CDR1 LGHDT and CDR2 YNNKEL (reference sequence). The CDR3 DNA sequence: TGTGCCAGCAGCCAAGACCTAGGACTAGCGGGTAACACCGGGGAGCTGTTTTTT. Encoded protein: CASSQDLGLAGNTGELFF.

The table lists this clonotype with many counts. V and J are TRBV27 and TRBJ2-1, with 12 bases fitting TRBD2. Germline CDR1 reads MNHEY; CDR2 reads SMNVEV (reference sequence). This CDR3 spans 15 amino acids. The V segment lost 7 bases and the J segment 8 bases; nucleotides outside the gene matches: 9. The CDR3 coding sequence is TGTGCCAGCACACTAGCGGGGGGCATGGGGGATGAGCAGTTCTTC. Residues: CASTLAGGMGDEQFF.

This clonotype was detected ten times or more. The J gene is TRBJ2-5, the V gene TRBV29-1; TRBD2 is a possible D gene (5 bases). V lost 4 bases, J lost 1 base, and 13 bases lay in between. This CDR3 is 14 amino acids long. CDR1 and CDR2 from the germline V gene are SQVTM and ANQGSEA. CDR3: CSVALATIQETQYF. Written as DNA, the CDR3 is TGCAGCGTTGCCTTAGCGACCATCCAAGAGACCCAGTACTTC. Using reference TRBV29-1 and TRBJ2-5 for the parts outside the CDR3, the full variable domain is SAVISQKPSRDICQRGTSLTIQCQVDSQVTMMFWYRQQPGQSLTLIATANQGSEATYESGFVIDKFPISRPNLTFSTLTVSNMSPEDSSIYLCSVALATIQETQYFGPGTRLLVL.

This clonotype was recorded many times. This chain links TRBV29-1 with TRBJ2-4, with 7 bases that match TRBD2. V shed 6 bases, J shed 0 bases, and the junction held 17 bases outside the gene matches. Germline CDR1 SQVTM, CDR2 ANQGSEA. The CDR3 loop spans 18 amino acids. The CDR3 DNA follows: TGCAGCGTACTGCCACAACTCACGGGGGGATTAGCCAAAAACATTCAGTACTTC. Translated: CSVLPQLTGGLAKNIQYF.

This clonotype was counted many times. This rearrangement joins TRBV9 to TRBJ2-3; 14 bases map to TRBD2. Germline CDR1 is SGDLS and CDR2 is YYNGEE. J was trimmed by 1 base and V by 0 bases; bases with no gene match: 1. The CDR3 has 17 amino acids. The CDR3 nucleotides read TGTGCCAGCAGCGTAGGACTAGCGGGGGGGGGCACAGATACGCAGTATTTT. It codes for CASSVGLAGGGTDTQYF.

This clonotype came up many times. V gene TRBV5-1 combines with J gene TRBJ1-1; D might be TRBD1 (6 bases). Trimming took 6 bases from V and 0 from J, leaving 18 bases between them. The germline CDR1 and CDR2 sequences are SGHRS and YFSETQ. The CDR3 totals 16 residues. CDR3 DNA: TGCGCCAGCAAGCTAACGACAGGACACATGAACACTGAAGCTTTCTTT. Its translation: CASKLTTGHMNTEAFF.

This clonotype was seen more than once but under ten times. The chain recombines TRBV29-1 with TRBJ1-1; D unclear. Between the trimmed V and J ends, which lost 1 base and 3 bases, there was a span of 9 bases. This CDR3 is 13 amino acids long. Germline V gives CDR1 SQVTM, CDR2 ANQGSEA. The CDR3, as DNA: TGCAGCGTTGAAGCTACCGGGGACACTGAAGCTTTCTTT. Translation gives CSVEATGDTEAFF.